The 10 T cell receptor beta chains listed next were all sequenced from one sample in a study of cytomegalovirus exposure and HLA in healthy donors. This PCR relied on a set of 60 Vbeta primers and 13 Jbeta primers. Sequencing used immunoSEQ multiplex PCR; TCRdb keeps in-frame clones, though not all of them. The table includes 100,000 to 150,000 clones, approximately 84% detected once. The material sequenced was PBMCs. These receptors were obtained from a man between 18 and 35 years old in good health and CMV-seropositive.

This chain links TRBV14 with TRBJ1-1; TRBD1 agrees at 8 bases. The CDR3 has 16 residues. The V and J ends lost 4 bases and 3 bases, in that order; junction bases with no gene match: 10. Germline V gives CDR1 SGHDN, CDR2 FVKESK. CDR3 bases: TGTGCCAGCAGCCCCCGACAGGGGATAGGAGACACTGAAGCTTTCTTT. This codes for CASSPRQGIGDTEAFF.

V is TRBV7-2 and J is TRBJ2-1; D might be TRBD1 (6 bases). This CDR3 is 17 amino acids long. The germline CDR1 and CDR2 sequences are SGHTA and FQGNSA. V was shortened by 4 bases and J by 10 bases, with 26 bases between the two germline ends. CDR3 in DNA: TGTGCCAGCAGCTACTACCACGCCCGACAGGCGGCGCGCGAGCAGTTCTTC. This codes for CASSYYHARQAAREQFF. The whole variable domain, remainder taken from reference TRBV7-2 and TRBJ2-1, is GAGVSQSPSNKVTEKGKDVELRCDPISGHTALYWYRQSLGQGLEFLIYFQGNSAPDKSGLPSDRFSAERTGGSVSTLTIQRTQQEDSAVYLCASSYYHARQAAREQFFGPGTRLTVL.

The gene calls are TRBV30 and TRBJ1-1; D gene unclear. The length of the CDR3 is 13 residues. V shed 1 base and J shed 3 bases, with 9 bases lying between them. CDR1 and CDR2 (germline): GTSNPN, SVGIG (reference sequence). The CDR3 loop reads CAWSEAGYTEAFF. The DNA for the CDR3 is TGTGCCTGGAGTGAGGCAGGATACACTGAAGCTTTCTTT.

The chain links TRBV5-1 to TRBJ2-7, with D possibly being TRBD1 (6 bases). V lost 4 bases and J lost 0, with 20 bases in between. There are 17 residues in the CDR3. Germline values: CDR1 SGHRS, CDR2 YFSETQ. In DNA form, the CDR3 reads TGCGCCAGCAGCCGATCCCCCTACAGGGAAAGCTCCTACGAGCAGTACTTC. Translation: CASSRSPYRESSYEQYF.

CDR3 sequence: CASSFSSSSGNTIYF. The DNA of the CDR3 is TGTGCCAGCAGCTTTAGCAGTAGCTCTGGAAACACCATATATTTT. The V gene is TRBV13, the J gene TRBJ1-3, with D unclear. Germline CDR1 PRHDT, CDR2 FYEKMQ (reference sequence). This CDR3 has 15 residues. Trimming cost V 3 bases and J 0 bases, with 9 bases left between them.

The rearrangement uses TRBV7-2 and TRBJ2-1; 7 positions agree with TRBD2. V lost 3 bases and J lost 8; bases outside the gene matches: 4. Germline V gene lookup returns CDR1 SGHTA and CDR2 FQGNSA. This CDR3 region has 13 residues. The CDR3 DNA reads as TGTGCCAGCAGCTTGGGCGGGGGTTATGAGCAGTTCTTC. Protein: CASSLGGGYEQFF.

This chain links TRBV6-5 with TRBJ2-5; TRBD1 matches at 9 bases. This CDR3 spans 13 amino acids. Trimming at V came to 8 bases and at J to 9 bases, leaving 10 bases not matched to a gene. Looked up from germline, CDR1 is MNHEY and CDR2 is SVGAGI. CDR3 in amino acids: CASGTGYKRPQYF. As DNA, the CDR3 is TGTGCCAGCGGGACAGGGTACAAGAGACCCCAGTACTTC.

The rearrangement joins TRBV6-5 to TRBJ2-7, with 10 bases that match TRBD2. CDR3 length equals 16 residues. With V trimmed by 4 bases and J by 2 bases, 8 bases remained unmatched. CDR1 and CDR2 (germline): MNHEY, SVGAGI. CDR3 residues: CASSLSSGRAPYEQYF. The DNA for the CDR3 is TGTGCCAGCAGTTTATCGAGCGGGAGGGCCCCCTACGAGCAGTACTTC.

The CDR3: CAWTTGGRNGYTF. The CDR3, as DNA: TGTGCCTGGACCACAGGGGGCAGGAACGGCTACACCTTC. J is TRBJ1-2 and V is TRBV30; 9 bases agree with TRBD1. CDR1 is GTSNPN, CDR2 SVGIG, per germline (reference sequence). CDR3 size: 13 residues. V gave up 4 bases and J gave up 8 bases; unmatched junction bases: 8. The entire variable domain, with the rest obtained from reference TRBV30 and TRBJ1-2, is as follows: SQTIHQWPATLVQPVGSPLSLECTVEGTSNPNLYWYRQAAGRGLQLLFYSVGIGQISSEVPQNLSASRPQDRQFILSSKKLLLSDSGFYLCAWTTGGRNGYTFGSGTRLTVV.

The chain has TRBV5-1 and TRBJ1-1; D possibly corresponds to TRBD1 (6 bases). This CDR3 is built from 18 residues. V lost 4 bases, J lost 0 bases, and 22 bases lay in between. CDR1 is SGHRS, CDR2 YFSETQ, per germline. CDR3 nucleotides: TGCGCCAGCAGCCCTAACACAGGGCACAGGCTCATGAACACTGAAGCTTTCTTT. Translating gives CASSPNTGHRLMNTEAFF.